This T cell receptor beta chain stems from a study of blood T cell repertoires in COVID-19. Study at large: The samples span acute and convalescent COVID-19 from the United States, Italy and Spain.

Only in-frame clones appear in the TCRdb table, and some are missing; sequencing was by immunoSEQ multiplex PCR. The sample lists under 140,000 clones; over 65% were seen once. This clone was seen a single time. The CDR3 covers 13 residues. In germline, CDR1 is KGHSH, CDR2 LQKENI. V was pared by 3 bases and J by 7 bases, with 10 bases between. The V call is TRBV18, the J call TRBJ2-1; D call uncertain. Material: peripheral blood. This receptor was obtained from a woman older than 75 with acute or convalescent COVID-19. The CDR3 loop reads CASSPSTYNEQFF. DNA of the CDR3: TGTGCCAGCTCACCCTCGACATATAATGAGCAGTTCTTC.